What follows are 8 T cell receptor beta chains derived from one specimen sequenced in a study of breast tumors, draining lymph nodes, adjacent tissues. Axillary draining lymph nodes of breast cancer patients supplied the node samples. TCRdb processed the multiplex PCR reads anew with MiXCR; each CDR3 protein has one entry. Of approximately 170,000 distinct CDR3 sequences in the sample, roughly a third were seen once. Sequenced sample: axillary lymph node tissue. The receptors were sampled from a female donor with breast cancer. Some clones in this sample may be carry-over from other donors' samples.

This clonotype appeared many times. The chain has TRBV19 and TRBJ2-7; 7 nucleotides line up with TRBD2. V dropped 6 bases and J dropped 5; count of bases not matched to a gene: 7. Per the germline V gene, CDR1 is LNHDA and CDR2 is SQIVND (reference sequence). The CDR3 sequence is 13 residues long. The CDR3 sequence: CASSRGLADEQYF. The CDR3 DNA reads TGTGCCAGTAGCCGCGGGCTAGCGGACGAGCAGTACTTC.

This clonotype was picked up many times. The chain carries TRBV7-9 and TRBJ2-3; D is unresolved. CDR3 length equals 15 residues. V lost 0 bases and J 2 bases, leaving 9 bases between the germline ends. Germline V gene lookup returns CDR1 SEHNR and CDR2 FQNEAQ (reference sequence). The CDR3 protein is CASSLASSVTDTQYF. The CDR3 DNA reads as TGTGCCAGCAGCTTAGCTTCCAGTGTCACAGATACGCAGTATTTT.

This clonotype was counted ten times or more. This chain connects TRBV14 to TRBJ2-7, with unresolved D. The germline gives CDR1 SGHDN, CDR2 FVKESK. The CDR3 is 15 residues long. V was shortened by 4 bases and J by 0 bases, with 13 bases between the two germline ends. CDR3 in DNA: TGTGCCAGCAGCCCCGACACCATCCTCTCCTACGAGCAGTACTTC. Its protein is CASSPDTILSYEQYF.

About this clonotype itself: This may be a read error: a much more frequent sequence differs by one nucleotide. The chain has TRBV11-2 and TRBJ2-7; unclear D gene. The CDR3 has 13 amino acids. With 5 bases removed from V and 6 bases from J, the gap between germline ends came to 14 bases. Germline CDR1 reads SGHAT; CDR2 reads FQNNGV. The chain's CDR3 is CASSPDPMAEQYF. The CDR3 DNA is TGTGCCAGCAGCCCTGACCCCATGGCCGAGCAGTACTTC.

The sample holds a few counts of this clonotype. The rearrangement links TRBV6-6 to TRBJ1-1, with D perhaps matching TRBD1 (6 bases). The CDR3 runs 14 residues. Germline CDR1 MNHNY, CDR2 SVGAGI (reference sequence). The germline V and J ends were trimmed by 6 bases and 3 bases, with 14 bases remaining between them. CDR3 coding DNA: TGTGCCAGCAGCCGAACAGGGTCGGACACTGAAGCTTTCTTT. Residues: CASSRTGSDTEAFF.

The chain joins TRBV2 to TRBJ1-4; no clear D gene. V was clipped by 3 bases and J by 4 bases, with 6 bases between them. Germline loops: CDR1 SNHLY, CDR2 FYNNEI. This CDR3 spans 13 amino acids. CDR3 protein: CASSDGDNEKLFF. The DNA of the CDR3 is TGTGCCAGCAGTGACGGGGATAATGAAAAACTGTTTTTT.

This clonotype has a count of ten or more. The CDR3 sequence is CASSSLVEYDTQYF. The DNA of the CDR3 is TGTGCCAGCAGCTCCTTGGTAGAGTACGATACGCAGTATTTT. The gene calls are TRBV6-5 and TRBJ2-3; unclear D gene. Per germline, CDR1 MNHEY and CDR2 SVGAGI. The CDR3 length is 14 residues. V lost 6 bases, J lost 6 bases, and 16 bases lay in between.

This clonotype has a count of ten or more. The V gene is TRBV7-2, the J gene TRBJ2-3; 10 nucleotides line up with TRBD2. Per the germline V gene, CDR1 is SGHTA and CDR2 is FQGNSA. The CDR3 spans 16 residues. Trimming cost V 5 bases and J 6 bases; bases outside gene matches: 11. CDR3 DNA sequence: TGTGCCAGCAGCCTGGGTGTAGCGGGGGGTGTGGATACGCAGTATTTT. Translation gives CASSLGVAGGVDTQYF.